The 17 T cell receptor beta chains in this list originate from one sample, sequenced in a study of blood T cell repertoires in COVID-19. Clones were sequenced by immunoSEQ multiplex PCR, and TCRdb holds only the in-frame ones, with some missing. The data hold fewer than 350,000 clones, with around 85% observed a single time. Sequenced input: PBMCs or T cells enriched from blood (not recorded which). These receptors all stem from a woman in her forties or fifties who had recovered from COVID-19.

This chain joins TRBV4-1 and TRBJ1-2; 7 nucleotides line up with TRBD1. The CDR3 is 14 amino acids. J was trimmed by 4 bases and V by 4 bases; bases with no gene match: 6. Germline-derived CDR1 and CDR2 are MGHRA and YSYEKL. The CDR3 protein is CASSRAGTVYGYTF. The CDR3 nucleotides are TGCGCCAGCAGCCGAGCCGGGACAGTCTATGGCTACACCTTC.

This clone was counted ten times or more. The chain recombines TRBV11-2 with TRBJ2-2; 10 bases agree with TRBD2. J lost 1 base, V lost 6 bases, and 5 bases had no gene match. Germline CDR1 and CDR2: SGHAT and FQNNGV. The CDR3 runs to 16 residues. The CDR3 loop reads CASSPLAGENTGELFF. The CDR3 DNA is TGTGCCAGCAGTCCTCTAGCGGGGGAGAACACCGGGGAGCTGTTTTTT.

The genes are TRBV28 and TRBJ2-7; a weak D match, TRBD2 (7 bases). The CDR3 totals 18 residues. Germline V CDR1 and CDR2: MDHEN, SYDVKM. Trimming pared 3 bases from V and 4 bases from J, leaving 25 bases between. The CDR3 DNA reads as TGTGCCAGCAGTTTTACCCTCTCGACGGGGGGCGTCCGATACGAGCAGTACTTC. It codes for CASSFTLSTGGVRYEQYF. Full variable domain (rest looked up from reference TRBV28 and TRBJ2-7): DVKVTQSSRYLVKRTGEKVFLECVQDMDHENMFWYRQDPGLGLRLIYFSYDVKMKEKGDIPEGYSVSREKKERFSLILESASTNQTSMYLCASSFTLSTGGVRYEQYFGPGTRLTVT.

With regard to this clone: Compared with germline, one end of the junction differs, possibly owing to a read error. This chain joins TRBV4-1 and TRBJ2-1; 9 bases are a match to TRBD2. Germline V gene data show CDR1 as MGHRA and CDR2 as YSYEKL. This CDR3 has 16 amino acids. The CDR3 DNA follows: TGCGCCAGCAGACAAGAGGCCGCGGGGGGGCCAAATGAGCAGTTCTTC. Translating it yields CASRQEAAGGPNEQFF.

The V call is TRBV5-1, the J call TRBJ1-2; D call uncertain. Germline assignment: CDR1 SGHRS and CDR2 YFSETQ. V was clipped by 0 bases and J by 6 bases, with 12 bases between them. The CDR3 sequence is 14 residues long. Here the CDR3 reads CASSLDSLGDGYTF. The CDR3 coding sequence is TGCGCCAGCAGCTTGGACTCACTCGGTGATGGCTACACCTTC. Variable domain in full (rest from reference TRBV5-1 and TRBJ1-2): KAGVTQTPRYLIKTRGQQVTLSCSPISGHRSVSWYQQTPGQGLQFLFEYFSETQRNKGNFPGRFSGRQFSNSRSEMNVSTLELGDSALYLCASSLDSLGDGYTFGSGTRLTVV.

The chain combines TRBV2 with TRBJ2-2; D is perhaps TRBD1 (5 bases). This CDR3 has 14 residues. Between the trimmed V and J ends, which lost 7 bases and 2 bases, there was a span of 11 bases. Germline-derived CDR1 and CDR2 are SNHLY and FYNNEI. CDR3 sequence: CASKFRTNTGELFF. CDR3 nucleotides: TGTGCCAGCAAGTTTAGGACAAACACCGGGGAGCTGTTTTTT.

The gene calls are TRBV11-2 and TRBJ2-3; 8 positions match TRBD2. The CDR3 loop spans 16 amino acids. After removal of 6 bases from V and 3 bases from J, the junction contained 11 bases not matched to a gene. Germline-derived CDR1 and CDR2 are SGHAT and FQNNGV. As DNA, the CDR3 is TGTGCCAGCAGACAGATTAGCGGGGAGAAAACAGATACGCAGTATTTT. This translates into CASRQISGEKTDTQYF. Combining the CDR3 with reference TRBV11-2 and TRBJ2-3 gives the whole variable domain EAGVAQSPRYKIIEKRQSVAFWCNPISGHATLYWYQQILGQGPKLLIQFQNNGVVDDSQLPKDRFSAERLKGVDSTLKIQPAKLEDSAVYLCASRQISGEKTDTQYFGPGTRLTVL.

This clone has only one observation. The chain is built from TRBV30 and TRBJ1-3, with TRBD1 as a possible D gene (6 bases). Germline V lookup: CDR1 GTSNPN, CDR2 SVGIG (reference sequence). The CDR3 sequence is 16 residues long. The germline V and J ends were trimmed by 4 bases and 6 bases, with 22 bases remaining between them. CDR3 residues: CAWTGATSPTLNTIYF. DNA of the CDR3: TGTGCCTGGACAGGGGCTACCTCCCCCACATTAAACACCATATATTTT.

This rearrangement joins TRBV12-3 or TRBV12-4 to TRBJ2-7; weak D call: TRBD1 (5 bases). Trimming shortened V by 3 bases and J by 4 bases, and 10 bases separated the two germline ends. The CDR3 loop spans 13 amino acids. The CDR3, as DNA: TGTGCCAGCAGTTTTCAGGGTTTGTACGAGCAGTACTTC. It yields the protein CASSFQGLYEQYF.

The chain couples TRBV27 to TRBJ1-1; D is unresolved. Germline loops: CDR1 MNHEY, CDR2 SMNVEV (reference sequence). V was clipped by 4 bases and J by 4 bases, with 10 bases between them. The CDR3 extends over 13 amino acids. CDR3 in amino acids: CASSYLMATEAFF. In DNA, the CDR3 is TGTGCCAGCAGTTATTTAATGGCCACTGAAGCTTTCTTT.

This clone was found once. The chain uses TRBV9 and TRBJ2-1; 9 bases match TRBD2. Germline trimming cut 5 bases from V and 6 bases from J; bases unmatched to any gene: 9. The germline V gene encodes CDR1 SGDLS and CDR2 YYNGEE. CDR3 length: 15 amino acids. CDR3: CASSVSGGRANEQFF. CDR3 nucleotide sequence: TGTGCCAGCAGTGTTAGTGGCGGGAGGGCCAATGAGCAGTTCTTC.

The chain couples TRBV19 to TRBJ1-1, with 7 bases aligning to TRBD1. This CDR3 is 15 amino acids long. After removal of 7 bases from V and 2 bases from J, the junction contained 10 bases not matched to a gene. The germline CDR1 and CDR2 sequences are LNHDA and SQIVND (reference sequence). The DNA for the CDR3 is TGTGCCAGTACCAGAAGACAGGGTCCTAACACTGAAGCTTTCTTT. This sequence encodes CASTRRQGPNTEAFF.

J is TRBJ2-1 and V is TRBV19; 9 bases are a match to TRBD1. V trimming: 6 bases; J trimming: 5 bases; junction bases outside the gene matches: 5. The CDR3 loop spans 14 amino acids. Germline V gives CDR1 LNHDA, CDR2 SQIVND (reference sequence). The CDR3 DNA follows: TGTGCCAGTAGAGCGGGACAGGGTAACAATGAGCAGTTCTTC. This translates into CASRAGQGNNEQFF.

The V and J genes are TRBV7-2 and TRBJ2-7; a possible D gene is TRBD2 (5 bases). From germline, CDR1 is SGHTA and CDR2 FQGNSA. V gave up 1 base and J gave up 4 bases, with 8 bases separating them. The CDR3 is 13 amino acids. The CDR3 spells CASSLDRGYEQYF. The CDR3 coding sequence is TGTGCCAGCAGCTTAGATCGGGGATACGAGCAGTACTTC. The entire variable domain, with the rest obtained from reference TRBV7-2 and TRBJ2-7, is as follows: GAGVSQSPSNKVTEKGKDVELRCDPISGHTALYWYRQSLGQGLEFLIYFQGNSAPDKSGLPSDRFSAERTGGSVSTLTIQRTQQEDSAVYLCASSLDRGYEQYFGPGTRLTVT.

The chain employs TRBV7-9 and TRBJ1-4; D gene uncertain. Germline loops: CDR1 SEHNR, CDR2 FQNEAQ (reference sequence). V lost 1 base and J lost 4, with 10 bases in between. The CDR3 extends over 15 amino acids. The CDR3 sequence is CASSLGGQFNEKLFF. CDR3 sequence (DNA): TGTGCCAGCAGCTTAGGAGGGCAGTTTAATGAAAAACTGTTTTTT.

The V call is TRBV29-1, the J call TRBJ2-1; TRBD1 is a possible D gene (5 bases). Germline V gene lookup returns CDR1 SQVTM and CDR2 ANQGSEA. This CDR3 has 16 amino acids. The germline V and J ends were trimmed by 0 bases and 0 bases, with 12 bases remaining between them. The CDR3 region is CSVEDHRRGSYNEQFF. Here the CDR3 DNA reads TGCAGCGTTGAAGATCACAGGCGTGGCTCCTACAATGAGCAGTTCTTC.

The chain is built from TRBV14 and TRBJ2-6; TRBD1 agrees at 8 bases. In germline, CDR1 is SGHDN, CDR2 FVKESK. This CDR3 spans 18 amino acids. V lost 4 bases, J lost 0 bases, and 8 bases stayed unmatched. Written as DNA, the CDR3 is TGTGCCAGCAGCCCCGACAGGGGTGTCCCCTCTGGGGCCAACGTCCTGACTTTC. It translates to CASSPDRGVPSGANVLTF.